Listed below are T cell receptor beta chains from one sample, sequenced in a study of tumor-infiltrating lymphocytes in oesophageal squamous cell carcinoma. Via MiXCR, TCRdb re-called the PCR reads, giving one row per CDR3 protein. The table includes just under 20,000 distinct CDR3 sequences, around 41% detected once. Sequenced sample: esophageal tumor tissue. These receptors originate from a male donor with esophageal squamous cell carcinoma. CDR3s include the opening cysteine and the closing phenylalanine or tryptophan. A D gene is named only where the DNA matches it firmly. Part of the rows lack a size; the others show once, few, many or a class for expanded clones.

J	D	V	size	DNA	CDR3
TRBJ2-5	TRBD1	TRBV19	.	TGTGCCAGTAGTGGTACAGGGGGCAAGACCCAGTACTTC	CASSGTGGKTQYF
TRBJ2-7	.	TRBV6-1	many	TGTGTTCCTTTGGCCGAGCAGTACTTC	CVPLAEQYF
TRBJ2-3	TRBD2	TRBV7-3	.	TGTGCCAGCAGCTTAATGACTAGCGGCACAGATACGCAGTATTTT	CASSLMTSGTDTQYF
TRBJ2-5	.	TRBV7-6	few	TGTGCCAGCAGCCCTCCCTGGGGGGGCCCTCAGGAGACCCAGTACTTC	CASSPPWGGPQETQYF
TRBJ2-7	TRBD1	TRBV6-1	many	TGTGCCAGCAGTCCCGCCGGGACAGAACTCTACGAGCAGTACTTC	CASSPAGTELYEQYF
TRBJ2-1	.	TRBV27	.	TGTGCCAGCAGCCCAGATTTAGCTGCCTCCTACAATGAGCAGTTCTTC	CASSPDLAASYNEQFF
TRBJ2-1	.	TRBV5-5	many	TGTGCCAGCAGATCGGACCCACCTGGGTCCTACAATGAGCAGTTCTTC	CASRSDPPGSYNEQFF
TRBJ2-2	.	TRBV6-6	many	TGTGCCAGCAGTTACCGGACAGATAACACCGGGGAGCTGTTTTTT	CASSYRTDNTGELFF
TRBJ1-4	TRBD1	TRBV7-2	.	TGTGCCAGCAGCTTAGTGGACAGGGTAACTGAAAAACTGTTTTTT	CASSLVDRVTEKLFF
TRBJ1-6	.	TRBV6-6	many	TGTGCCAGCAGTTACGGAGGCTCTAATTCACCCCTCCACTTT	CASSYGGSNSPLHF
TRBJ1-2	.	TRBV12-3/TRBV12-4	few	TGTGCCAGCAGTTTAGCGGGACGCATCTATGGCTACACCTTC	CASSLAGRIYGYTF
TRBJ2-3	.	TRBV20-1	.	TGCAGTGGATTCAGGGGGGGCACAGATACGCAGTATTTT	CSGFRGGTDTQYF
TRBJ2-7	TRBD1	TRBV7-4	.	TGTGCCAGCAGCGACAGGGGAAACCCCTACGAGCAGTACTTC	CASSDRGNPYEQYF
TRBJ2-5	TRBD2	TRBV7-2	.	TGTGCCAGCAGCGCCAGACTAGCGGGAGAGACCCAGTACTTC	CASSARLAGETQYF
TRBJ2-1	TRBD2	TRBV5-1	.	TGCGCCAGCAGACCGGGACTAGATAAATACAATGAGCAGTTCTTC	CASRPGLDKYNEQFF
TRBJ2-1	.	TRBV7-9	large	TGTGCCAGCAGCCCTTGGGAGGACTCCTACAATGAGCAGTTCTTC	CASSPWEDSYNEQFF
TRBJ2-7	TRBD2	TRBV27	.	TGTGCCAGCAGTCCCTGGACTAGCGGGAGTGCGGGCGAGCAGTACTTC	CASSPWTSGSAGEQYF
TRBJ2-7	TRBD2	TRBV28	many	TGTGCCAGCAGCCCTCGGGGGGTACTCTACGAGCAGTACTTC	CASSPRGVLYEQYF
TRBJ2-7	.	TRBV7-6	.	TGTGCCAGCAGCTCCTCGGACATATCCCCCCATTACGAGCAGTACTTC	CASSSSDISPHYEQYF
TRBJ1-2	.	TRBV7-6	.	TGTGCCAGCAGCCGAAACGACAGGCCTAACTATGGCTACACCTTC	CASSRNDRPNYGYTF
TRBJ2-7	TRBD2	TRBV7-2	.	TGTGCCAGCAGCTCGGGACTAGCGGGAGCAATCTCCGAGCAGTACTTC	CASSSGLAGAISEQYF
TRBJ2-7	TRBD2	TRBV9	.	TGTGCCAGCAGCGTATCGAGGACTAGCGGCTCCTACGAGCAGTACTTC	CASSVSRTSGSYEQYF
TRBJ2-5	.	TRBV7-2	.	TGTGCCAGCAGCTTAGCATCTAGGAAAGAGACCCAGTACTTC	CASSLASRKETQYF
TRBJ2-3	TRBD2	TRBV6-5	few	TGTGCCAGCAGTTACTTGGGGCGGGGGGCCGGGGATACGCAGTATTTT	CASSYLGRGAGDTQYF
TRBJ2-4	.	TRBV4-1	many	TGCGCCAGCAGCCGGGACTCGGGCGGACTAGCCAAAAACATTCAGTACTTC	CASSRDSGGLAKNIQYF
TRBJ2-5	TRBD2	TRBV5-3	.	TGTGCCAGCAGCTTTCGCGGGGGAGGAGAGACCCAGTACTTC	CASSFRGGGETQYF
TRBJ2-7	.	TRBV27	.	TGTGCCAGCAGTTTATCGGCGGTTCGGGAGCAGTACTTC	CASSLSAVREQYF
TRBJ2-1	.	TRBV7-3	many	TGTGCCAGCAGCTTAGGAGGGGTCGGCGAGCAGTTCTTC	CASSLGGVGEQFF
TRBJ1-1	.	TRBV6-5	.	TGTGCCAGCAGAGAGGACGGAATGAACACTGAAGCATTCTTT	CASREDGMNTEAFF
TRBJ2-5	TRBD2	TRBV4-2	.	TGTGCCAGCAGCCAAAGAGCGGGGGGAGGGGAGACCCAGTACTTC	CASSQRAGGGETQYF
TRBJ1-5	.	TRBV12-3/TRBV12-4	.	TGTGCCAGCAGTAGTCGGGGGAATAGCAATCAGCCCCAGCATTTT	CASSSRGNSNQPQHF
TRBJ1-2	.	TRBV10-2	.	TGCGCCAGCAGTGTAGGGGTTCGGCTCATCTATGGCTACACCTTC	CASSVGVRLIYGYTF
TRBJ2-1	.	TRBV29-1	few	TGCAGCGTTGTGGAGGGTTACTCCTACAATGAGCAGTTCTTC	CSVVEGYSYNEQFF
TRBJ2-5	TRBD2	TRBV27	.	TGTGCCAGCAGCCGGACTAGCGGGATTGAGTCCTACAATGAGCAGTACTTC	CASSRTSGIESYNEQYF
TRBJ1-4	TRBD1	TRBV7-6	.	TGTGCCAGCAGCTTGGCGGACAGGGGGCCTGAAAAACTGTTTTTT	CASSLADRGPEKLFF
TRBJ2-1	TRBD2	TRBV6-1	.	TGTGCCAGCCTTTCTAGCGGGAGGGCCGGCAATGAGCAGTTCTTC	CASLSSGRAGNEQFF
TRBJ2-5	TRBD2	TRBV4-1	many	TGCGCCAGCAGCCAACCGGGACTAGCGGGAGGGCCAAATCGAGAGACCCAGTACTTC	CASSQPGLAGGPNRETQYF
TRBJ1-2	.	TRBV28	many	TGTGCCAGCAGCTCGGGTTCCTATGGCTACACCTTC	CASSSGSYGYTF
TRBJ2-1	TRBD2	TRBV15	.	TGTGCCACCAGACATGGCGGGGGGGCCAATGAGCAGTTCTTC	CATRHGGGANEQFF
TRBJ2-7	TRBD1	TRBV11-2	.	TGTGCCAGCAGCCTAAGAACCGGGACAGGGAACTACAATGAGCAGTACTTC	CASSLRTGTGNYNEQYF
TRBJ2-1	TRBD2	TRBV6-2/TRBV6-3	once	TGTGCCAGCTCCCTTAGAAGCGGGAGGGCCAATGAGCAGTTCTTC	CASSLRSGRANEQFF
TRBJ2-7	TRBD1	TRBV11-2	.	TGTGCCAGCAGCCTCAGAACAGGGGGCTACGAGCAGTACTTC	CASSLRTGGYEQYF
TRBJ2-7	TRBD1	TRBV18	.	TGTGCCAGCTCAGACAGGGACGACGAGCAGTACTTC	CASSDRDDEQYF
TRBJ2-1	TRBD2	TRBV12-3/TRBV12-4	.	TGTGCCAGCAGACCAAGACTAGCGGGGGGCGTTATAGGCACAGATACGCAGTTCTTC	CASRPRLAGGVIGTDTQFF
TRBJ1-2	TRBD1	TRBV11-2	.	TGTGCCAGCAGCTTTCAGGGGGTAGGCTACACCTTC	CASSFQGVGYTF
TRBJ2-2	TRBD1	TRBV7-2	few	TGTGCCAGCAGCCGGGACAGGGGGCCAAACACCGGGGAGCTGTTTTTT	CASSRDRGPNTGELFF